One and the same sample provided the 31 T cell receptor beta chains below, sequenced in a study of cytomegalovirus exposure and HLA in healthy donors. The study ran its PCR with 60 Vbeta and 13 Jbeta primers. Produced via immunoSEQ multiplex PCR; TCRdb's table is partial and in-frame only. The table has 200,000 to 250,000 clones, 60% to 80% seen once; the top ten hold about 2.7%. Sequenced material: PBMCs. These TCRs come from a woman younger than 45 in good health and CMV-seronegative.

This chain connects TRBV7-6 to TRBJ2-3; D may be TRBD1 (6 bases). Per the germline V gene, CDR1 is SGHVS and CDR2 is FNYEAQ. Trimming left V 2 bases short and J 1 base short, with 19 bases between. CDR3 size: 18 residues. CDR3 sequence reads: CASSLRGRASPGTDTQYF. For the CDR3, the DNA is TGTGCCAGCAGCTTAAGGGGGAGAGCGAGTCCGGGCACAGATACGCAGTATTTT. Drawing the rest from reference TRBV7-6 and TRBJ2-3, the complete variable domain is GAGVSQSPRYKVTKRGQDVALRCDPISGHVSLYWYRQALGQGPEFLTYFNYEAQQDKSGLPNDRFSAERPEGSISTLTIQRTEQRDSAMYRCASSLRGRASPGTDTQYFGPGTRLTVL.

Remarks on this clone: At one end the junction does not follow the germline gene, possibly because of a read error. V and J are TRBV20-1 and TRBJ1-2; D uncertain. The CDR3 extends over 10 amino acids. Germline loops: CDR1 DFQATT, CDR2 SNEGSKA (reference sequence). The chain's CDR3 is CSARGHGYPF. CDR3 coding DNA: TGCAGTGCTAGGGGCCATGGCTACCCCTTC.

This chain connects TRBV27 to TRBJ1-4, with 8 bases that match TRBD1. Per germline, CDR1 MNHEY and CDR2 SMNVEV (reference sequence). J lost 0 bases, V lost 4 bases, and 7 bases had no gene match. The length of the CDR3 is 17 residues. In DNA form, the CDR3 reads TGTGCCAGCAGTTCTGGGACAGGAACAGCAACTAATGAAAAACTGTTTTTT. Its translation: CASSSGTGTATNEKLFF. The full variable domain, completed using reference TRBV27 and TRBJ1-4, is EAQVTQNPRYLITVTGKKLTVTCSQNMNHEYMSWYRQDPGLGLRQIYYSMNVEVTDKGDVPEGYKVSRKEKRNFPLILESPSPNQTSLYFCASSSGTGTATNEKLFFGSGTQLSVL.

The V gene is TRBV30, the J gene TRBJ2-7; D perhaps matches TRBD1 (6 bases). The germline V gene encodes CDR1 GTSNPN and CDR2 SVGIG (reference sequence). The CDR3 runs 13 residues. V lost 3 bases and J 2 bases, leaving 11 bases between the germline ends. CDR3 residues: CAWSEGETYEQYF. Written as DNA, the CDR3 is TGTGCCTGGAGCGAGGGGGAAACCTACGAGCAGTACTTC.

V is TRBV19 and J is TRBJ1-4, with D unresolved. There are 15 residues in the CDR3. CDR1 LNHDA and CDR2 SQIVND come from the germline V gene (reference sequence). V gave up 3 bases and J gave up 0 bases, with 8 bases separating them. CDR3 residues: CASSMTDATNEKLFF. The CDR3 DNA follows: TGTGCCAGTAGTATGACTGACGCAACTAATGAAAAACTGTTTTTT. The full variable domain, its missing parts supplied by reference TRBV19 and TRBJ1-4, is DGGITQSPKYLFRKEGQNVTLSCEQNLNHDAMYWYRQDPGQGLRLIYYSQIVNDFQKGDIAEGYSVSREKKESFPLTVTSAQKNPTAFYLCASSMTDATNEKLFFGSGTQLSVL.

The CDR3 spells CASSTDRPNTEAFF. Here the CDR3 DNA reads TGCGCCAGCAGCACGGACAGGCCTAACACTGAAGCTTTCTTT. The chain is built from TRBV5-1 and TRBJ1-1, with 7 bases matching TRBD1. The germline CDR1 and CDR2 sequences are SGHRS and YFSETQ. The CDR3 runs 14 residues. V gave up 4 bases and J gave up 2 bases; unmatched junction bases: 5.

The V gene is TRBV5-8, the J gene TRBJ1-5; a weak D match, TRBD1 (6 bases). The germline gives CDR1 SGHTS, CDR2 YDEGEE. Between the trimmed V and J ends, which lost 6 bases and 8 bases, there was a span of 12 bases. The CDR3 consists of 12 residues. DNA of the CDR3: TGTGCCAGCACGCAGGGGATTGAGCCCCAGCATTTT. Amino acid sequence: CASTQGIEPQHF.

This chain joins TRBV7-3 and TRBJ2-1, with D perhaps matching TRBD1 (6 bases). The germline gives CDR1 SGHTA, CDR2 FQGTGA. The CDR3 is made up of 16 amino acids. Between the trimmed V and J ends, which lost 9 bases and 4 bases, there was a span of 22 bases. The CDR3 spells CARKRQVHLEYNEQFF. The CDR3 nucleotides read TGTGCCAGAAAGAGACAGGTCCATCTAGAGTACAATGAGCAGTTCTTC.

The J gene is TRBJ2-1, the V gene TRBV7-9, with 9 bases aligning to TRBD2. CDR1 SEHNR and CDR2 FQNEAQ come from the germline V gene (reference sequence). The CDR3 loop spans 15 amino acids. The trim removed 4 bases at V and 7 bases at J, leaving 8 bases unmatched. CDR3 coding DNA: TGTGCCAGCAGCTCCTATAGCGGGGGAAATAATGAGCAGTTCTTC. As protein: CASSSYSGGNNEQFF.

The chain couples TRBV30 to TRBJ2-3, with D possibly being TRBD2 (5 bases). The CDR3 runs to 15 residues. V was trimmed by 2 bases and J by 3 bases, leaving 15 bases between them. Germline CDR1 GTSNPN, CDR2 SVGIG (reference sequence). CDR3 residues: CAWSSDGEMTDTQYF. CDR3 bases: TGTGCCTGGAGTTCCGACGGGGAGATGACAGATACGCAGTATTTT.

The V call is TRBV2, the J call TRBJ2-1, with 8 bases matching TRBD1. This CDR3 spans 16 amino acids. Germline V gene sequence: CDR1 SNHLY, CDR2 FYNNEI. Trimming at V came to 3 bases and at J to 5 bases, leaving 9 bases not matched to a gene. Written as DNA, the CDR3 is TGTGCCAGCAGTGATATTTTAGTACAGGGGGACAATGAGCAGTTCTTC. Translated, it gives CASSDILVQGDNEQFF.

The chain couples TRBV5-5 to TRBJ2-7, with 11 bases identical to TRBD2. The trim removed 3 bases at V and 3 bases at J, leaving 2 bases unmatched. Germline lookup yields CDR1 SGHKS and CDR2 YYEKEE (reference sequence). The CDR3 spans 14 residues. The CDR3 spells CASSSTSGNYEQYF. For the CDR3, the DNA is TGTGCCAGCAGCTCGACTAGCGGGAACTACGAGCAGTACTTC.

This clone was seen once. V is TRBV29-1 and J is TRBJ2-1; no clear D gene. Germline V gene lookup returns CDR1 SQVTM and CDR2 ANQGSEA. CDR3 length: 12 residues. V was cut by 7 bases and J by 6 bases, with 13 bases left in between. The CDR3 DNA reads as TGCAGCGGTGGCCGACTGGGCAATGAGCAGTTCTTC. It is translated as CSGGRLGNEQFF.

The gene calls are TRBV5-6 and TRBJ2-7, with D perhaps TRBD1 (5 bases). The CDR3 is made up of 14 amino acids. Trimming pared 0 bases from V and 5 bases from J, leaving 12 bases between. CDR1 is SGHDT and CDR2 is YYEEEE in the germline V gene. The CDR3 protein is CASSLGPGNDEQYF. Written as DNA, the CDR3 is TGTGCCAGCAGCTTGGGGCCAGGGAACGACGAGCAGTACTTC.

This clone was counted between two and nine times. This chain connects TRBV27 to TRBJ2-7, with 10 bases identical to TRBD1. V was pared by 7 bases and J by 5 bases, with 5 bases of the junction left unmatched. The germline CDR1 and CDR2 sequences are MNHEY and SMNVEV (reference sequence). This CDR3 region has 13 residues. CDR3 nucleotide sequence: TGTGCCAGCACCGGGACAGGGGTGGACGAGCAGTACTTC. Translating gives CASTGTGVDEQYF.

This clone was seen once. The chain has TRBV6-5 and TRBJ1-4, with TRBD1 matching over 8 bases. After removal of 6 bases from V and 6 bases from J, the junction contained 9 bases not matched to a gene. This CDR3 has 15 residues. Germline-derived CDR1 and CDR2 are MNHEY and SVGAGI. This CDR3 is CASSDSGGAYEKLFF. CDR3 coding DNA: TGTGCCAGCAGCGATTCAGGGGGCGCTTATGAAAAACTGTTTTTT.

This clone was detected only a few times. This chain uses TRBV15 with TRBJ2-6, with unresolved D. The germline gives CDR1 LNHNV, CDR2 YYDKDF (reference sequence). The CDR3 sequence is 16 residues long. Trimming cost V 0 bases and J 0 bases, with 6 bases left between them. The CDR3 reads CATSRDASSGANVLTF. CDR3 coding DNA: TGTGCCACCAGCAGAGATGCTAGCTCTGGGGCCAACGTCCTGACTTTC. The full variable domain, its missing parts supplied by reference TRBV15 and TRBJ2-6, is DAMVIQNPRYQVTQFGKPVTLSCSQTLNHNVMYWYQQKSSQAPKLLFHYYDKDFNNEADTPDNFQSRRPNTSFCFLDIRSPGLGDTAMYLCATSRDASSGANVLTFGAGSRLTVL.

The chain carries TRBV5-6 and TRBJ1-4, with TRBD1 as a possible D gene (6 bases). Between the trimmed V and J ends, which lost 4 bases and 5 bases, there was a span of 15 bases. Germline V gives CDR1 SGHDT, CDR2 YYEEEE. The length of the CDR3 is 15 residues. CDR3 sequence: CASSLYREGNEKLFF. The CDR3, as DNA: TGTGCCAGCAGCCTCTACAGGGAGGGAAATGAAAAACTGTTTTTT.

A few counts support this clone. In DNA form, the CDR3 reads TGTGCCAGTAGTATCGGGGGACAGGGAGCTTACGAGCAGTACTTC. It codes for CASSIGGQGAYEQYF. The V and J genes are TRBV19 and TRBJ2-7, with 9 nucleotides matching TRBD1. This CDR3 region has 15 residues. Germline CDR1 reads LNHDA; CDR2 reads SQIVND (reference sequence). The V gene end was trimmed by 3 bases and the J gene end by 4 bases; junction bases not matched to a gene: 7.

V gene TRBV18 combines with J gene TRBJ2-1; the D gene is possibly TRBD2 (6 bases). The CDR3 consists of 16 residues. V was pared by 2 bases and J by 0 bases, with 11 bases between. From germline, CDR1 is KGHSH and CDR2 LQKENI. CDR3 DNA sequence: TGTGCCAGCTCACCAGGGACTCCCAGCTCCTACAATGAGCAGTTCTTC. Amino acids: CASSPGTPSSYNEQFF.

The chain links TRBV27 to TRBJ2-7; D perhaps matches TRBD2 (5 bases). This CDR3 is built from 14 residues. V gave up 4 bases and J gave up 3 bases, with 13 bases separating them. Germline values: CDR1 MNHEY, CDR2 SMNVEV (reference sequence). CDR3 nucleotide sequence: TGTGCCAGCAGTTCACTCGGCGGGTTCTACGAGCAGTACTTC. Its translation: CASSSLGGFYEQYF.

This clone has only one observation. The chain uses TRBV5-1 and TRBJ2-3, with D perhaps matching TRBD1 (6 bases). This CDR3 has 14 amino acids. The V gene lost 6 bases and the J gene lost 2 bases, with 13 bases spanning the gap. CDR1 and CDR2 (germline): SGHRS, YFSETQ. The CDR3 coding sequence is TGCGCCAGCACCCCGGACAGATTCACAGATACGCAGTATTTT. Translating gives CASTPDRFTDTQYF.

This clone was observed a single time. The gene calls are TRBV18 and TRBJ1-1; 7 nucleotides agree with TRBD1. V lost 1 base and J lost 3; bases outside the gene matches: 11. This CDR3 is built from 17 residues. In germline, CDR1 is KGHSH, CDR2 LQKENI. This chain's CDR3 is CASSPLPGGHLDTEAFF. In nucleotides, the CDR3 is TGTGCCAGCTCACCACTCCCAGGGGGACATCTGGACACTGAAGCTTTCTTT.

The chain combines TRBV5-1 with TRBJ2-1, with no clear D. There are 15 residues in the CDR3. V lost 3 bases and J lost 1, with 11 bases in between. The germline CDR1 and CDR2 sequences are SGHRS and YFSETQ. This CDR3 reads CASSSTSPSYNEQFF. Here the CDR3 DNA reads TGCGCCAGCAGCTCGACATCCCCATCCTACAATGAGCAGTTCTTC.

The genes are TRBV5-1 and TRBJ2-3; 9 nucleotides agree with TRBD2. Trimming at V came to 2 bases and at J to 2 bases, leaving 15 bases not matched to a gene. This CDR3 comprises 19 residues. CDR1 is SGHRS, CDR2 YFSETQ, per germline. The CDR3 sequence is CASSFQAGGPRFSTDTQYF. CDR3 coding DNA: TGCGCCAGCAGCTTCCAGGCGGGAGGGCCTCGATTCTCCACAGATACGCAGTATTTT.

The V call is TRBV19, the J call TRBJ1-2; 7 nucleotides match TRBD1. In germline, CDR1 is LNHDA, CDR2 SQIVND (reference sequence). The CDR3 extends over 14 amino acids. The J segment lost 4 bases and the V segment lost 5 bases, leaving 7 bases of the junction unmatched. CDR3 nucleotides: TGTGCCAGTAGTCTACTGACAGGGTTCTATGGCTACACCTTC. It codes for CASSLLTGFYGYTF.

This chain connects TRBV9 to TRBJ1-1; D possibly corresponds to TRBD1 (5 bases). The CDR3 is 14 amino acids. Germline CDR1 and CDR2: SGDLS and YYNGEE. Trimming removed 2 bases at V and 4 bases at J, with 12 bases between. The CDR3 here is CASSVGGETTEAFF. The CDR3 bases are TGTGCCAGCAGCGTGGGAGGGGAGACCACTGAAGCTTTCTTT.

In this sample, this clone turned up a few times. This chain uses TRBV11-2 with TRBJ1-6, with TRBD1 identical over 8 bases. The ends lost 5 bases at V and 10 bases at J; junction bases unmatched: 7. CDR3 size: 14 residues. Germline V gives CDR1 SGHAT, CDR2 FQNNGV. This CDR3 reads CASSIQGGGSPLHF. The CDR3, as DNA: TGTGCCAGCAGCATACAGGGGGGAGGATCACCCCTCCACTTT.

The chain carries TRBV4-1 and TRBJ2-2, with TRBD2 matching over 7 bases. The CDR3 is 18 amino acids. V shed 3 bases and J 6 bases; nucleotides not matched to a gene: 16. The V gene's germline CDR1 is MGHRA and CDR2 YSYEKL. CDR3 sequence reads: CASSHPRGGSSTAGELFF. CDR3 DNA sequence: TGCGCCAGCAGCCACCCCCGCGGCGGGAGCTCCACAGCCGGGGAGCTGTTTTTT.

This clone was found a few times. This chain uses TRBV7-8 with TRBJ2-3, with D perhaps TRBD2 (6 bases). V was clipped by 3 bases and J by 2 bases, with 9 bases between them. Germline assignment: CDR1 SGHVS and CDR2 FQNEAQ. CDR3 length equals 14 residues. The CDR3 DNA reads TGTGCCAGCAGCTTCGGCGGGACCACAGATACGCAGTATTTT. Residues: CASSFGGTTDTQYF.

This chain uses TRBV20-1 with TRBJ1-2; D is unresolved. The germline V and J ends were trimmed by 7 bases and 8 bases, with 11 bases remaining between them. Germline-derived CDR1 and CDR2 are DFQATT and SNEGSKA (reference sequence). This CDR3 comprises 10 residues. The CDR3 loop reads CSGPLEGYTF. CDR3 bases: TGCAGTGGACCCCTAGAGGGCTACACCTTC.